The clone carrying this T cell receptor (beta chain) was detected many times. Its specificity is not known. TCRdb recomputed calls from the 5' RACE reads with MiXCR, one row per CDR3 protein. The data show approximately 77,000 distinct CDR3 sequences, around 5% seen once. CDR1 is DFQATT, CDR2 SNEGSKA, per germline (reference sequence). The CDR3 has 16 residues. Trimming removed 2 bases at V and 1 base at J, with 12 bases between. The data are from a study of early T cells in non-severe SARS-CoV-2 infection. Study-wide results and limits: A preference for anti-spike CD8 responses marked VDJdb matching, which missed private and CD4 specificities.

The source of this sequence is an adult who was a healthcare worker with PCR-confirmed SARS-CoV-2 infection or an uninfected control (not recorded which). The chain combines TRBV20-1 with TRBJ2-6; a weak D match, TRBD1 (5 bases). The input for sequencing was whole blood, taken at baseline. The DNA for the CDR3 is TGCAGTGCTAGAAAACCAGGGTCGTCTGGGGCCAACGTCCTGACTTTC. This encodes CSARKPGSSGANVLTF.